Sequencing of this T cell receptor beta chain was carried out in a study of cytomegalovirus exposure and HLA in healthy donors. The ends were cut back, 7 bases at V and 7 bases at J, with 20 bases in the middle. Germline lookup yields CDR1 SGHNT and CDR2 YYREEE (reference sequence). The length of the CDR3 is 14 residues. PCR involved 60 Vbeta and 13 Jbeta primers. Profiling relied on immunoSEQ multiplex PCR, and the TCRdb table lists in-frame clones only, not all of them. In the table there are some 90,000 clones, around 68% of which are singletons. Material: PBMCs. This sequence was found in a man in his fifties or sixties in good health and CMV-seronegative. The rearrangement uses TRBV5-4 and TRBJ1-2, with a possible D match to TRBD1 (5 bases). Here the CDR3 DNA reads TGTGCCAGCCGTTACCAGGGAGGTGAAGTTGGCTACACCTTC. It codes for CASRYQGGEVGYTF.